The present TCR beta chain was sequenced within a study of shared clonotypes between healthy human individuals. Study-level results: In having few donors, the study represented limited genetic and exposure-history diversity.

V lost 5 bases and J lost 1, with 15 bases in between. Germline V gene data show CDR1 as LNHDA and CDR2 as SQIVND (reference sequence). The CDR3 contains 15 residues. As for this clone: Antigen: not known.

Investigators spread the genomic DNA of each subset evenly over several immunoSEQ plates. Method: immunoSEQ multiplex PCR; TCRdb's copy keeps in-frame clones and lacks some. The table records some 2 million clones, roughly 95% of them present only once. This chain joins TRBV19 and TRBJ2-7; D call uncertain. The specimen sequenced was naive CD4+ T cells sorted from blood. The subset denotes: CD45RA+ positively selected. The origin of this receptor is a man younger than 35 in good health. CDR3 sequence reads: CASSPPGPGSYEQYF. The CDR3 nucleotides are TGTGCCAGTAGTCCACCGGGTCCTGGGTCCTACGAGCAGTACTTC.